This TCR beta chain was sequenced during a study of CD8+ T cells in alopecia areata. Sequencing templates came from extracted RNA that was reverse transcribed into cDNA. Clones were sequenced by immunoSEQ multiplex PCR, and TCRdb holds only the in-frame ones, with some missing. This sample has about 140,000 clones; 51% occur once, and the top ten carry 0.95% to 1%. This CDR3 spans 18 amino acids. The V gene's germline CDR1 is SGHRS and CDR2 YFSETQ. V was clipped by 4 bases and J by 5 bases; unmatched bases: 18. The TCR originated in a human donor with alopecia areata. Sequencing used CD4+ T cells sorted from blood, obtained at week 0. The chain employs TRBV5-1 and TRBJ2-1, with 7 bases identical to TRBD1. The CDR3 DNA reads as TGCGCCAGCAGCCCGGCGGACAGGCGACAATCTATTCACAATGAGCAGTTCTTC. It encodes CASSPADRRQSIHNEQFF.